One sample yielded the 5 T cell receptor beta chains listed below, sequenced in a study of shared clonotypes between healthy human individuals. The repertoire was sequenced with immunoSEQ multiplex PCR; TCRdb's copy has only in-frame clones and lacks some. The sample holds 2 million to 2.5 million clones, almost 96% seen once. The source material was naive CD4+ T cells sorted from blood. Stated subset: CD45RA+ positively selected. These receptors all stem from a man between 18 and 29 years old in good health.

This clone was seen just once. This sequence joins TRBV6-5 and TRBJ1-1, with a possible D match to TRBD1 (6 bases). Trimming pared 8 bases from V and 4 bases from J, leaving 17 bases between. The CDR3 contains 14 residues. Per germline, CDR1 MNHEY and CDR2 SVGAGI. CDR3 DNA sequence: TGTGCCAGCGATTATAAGGGGGGAGGCACTGAAGCTTTCTTT. Protein: CASDYKGGGTEAFF.

CDR3 in DNA: TGTGCCTGGAGCAGGGGTCCCTATGGCTACACCTTC. Its protein product is CAWSRGPYGYTF. The chain links TRBV30 to TRBJ1-2; maybe TRBD1 (6 bases). The V end was cut by 3 bases, the J end by 4 bases, with 9 bases between. The CDR3 consists of 12 residues. CDR1 GTSNPN and CDR2 SVGIG come from the germline V gene (reference sequence).

V gene TRBV2 combines with J gene TRBJ2-2, with a tentative D call TRBD1 (6 bases). V was pared by 6 bases and J by 6 bases, with 20 bases between. Germline CDR1 reads SNHLY; CDR2 reads FYNNEI. The CDR3 is made up of 16 amino acids. The CDR3 sequence is CASRFRLQGTSGELFF. In nucleotides, the CDR3 is TGTGCCAGCAGATTCCGGTTACAGGGAACTTCCGGGGAGCTGTTTTTT.

As to this clone: In the same sample, other DNA sequences code for this CDR3. The J gene is TRBJ1-1, the V gene TRBV7-9; a weak D match, TRBD1 (6 bases). Trimming took off 5 bases at V and 0 bases at J, with 13 bases between the two ends. CDR1 is SEHNR, CDR2 FQNEAQ, per germline (reference sequence). The CDR3 extends over 15 amino acids. The CDR3 DNA is TGTGCCAGCAGCCCACGCGGGGGCATGAACACTGAAGCTTTCTTT. Encoded protein: CASSPRGGMNTEAFF.

The CDR3 bases are TGTGCCAGCAGTGCCTCCGGGACGGTGACCGGGGAGCTGTTTTTT. Translated: CASSASGTVTGELFF. The V call is TRBV6-5, the J call TRBJ2-2; D may match TRBD1 or TRBD2 (5 bases each). The V gene lost 5 bases and the J gene lost 5 bases, with 15 bases spanning the gap. This CDR3 comprises 15 residues. Germline assignment: CDR1 MNHEY and CDR2 SVGAGI.